These 11 T cell receptor beta chains came from one sample sequenced in a study of tumor and adjacent non-tumor tissue in lung cancer. TCRbeta libraries were built with three rounds of nested PCR, modified from ARM-PCR. TCRdb processed the multiplex PCR reads anew with MiXCR; each CDR3 protein has one entry. This sample has about 85,000 distinct CDR3 sequences, with roughly two thirds found just once. This sample's RNA came from whole unsorted tissue. Input material: lung tumor tissue. These receptors were taken from a man in his sixties or seventies with non-small cell lung cancer.

This clonotype has at least ten counts. The V and J genes are TRBV6-1 and TRBJ2-4; possible D gene TRBD1, 6 bases. Germline V gene sequence: CDR1 MNHNS, CDR2 SASEGT. This CDR3 region has 17 residues. The V and J ends lost 5 bases and 0 bases respectively, with 17 bases between them. The CDR3 reads CASSYLKGTIAKNIQYF. In DNA, the CDR3 is TGTGCCAGCAGTTACCTCAAGGGGACAATAGCCAAAAACATTCAGTACTTC.

This clonotype has ten or more counts. The chain recombines TRBV6-1 with TRBJ2-7; 8 bases fit TRBD2. Germline V gene sequence: CDR1 MNHNS, CDR2 SASEGT. Trimming cost V 6 bases and J 2 bases; bases outside gene matches: 6. The CDR3 consists of 14 residues. The CDR3 is CASSLREGAYEQYF. The CDR3, as DNA: TGTGCCAGCAGCCTACGGGAGGGCGCCTACGAGCAGTACTTC.

Points on this clonotype: A much larger clone is a single base away; this may be a read error. This sequence joins TRBV13 and TRBJ2-6, with D hard to call. This CDR3 has 14 amino acids. Germline assignment: CDR1 PRHDT and CDR2 FYEKMQ (reference sequence). The CDR3 sequence: CASILESGANVLTF. CDR3 DNA sequence: TGTGCCAGCATCTTAGAGTCTGGGGCCAACGTCCTGACTTTC.

The V and J genes are TRBV10-3 and TRBJ1-5; D ambiguous. The germline V gene has CDR1 ENHRY and CDR2 SYGVKD. CDR3 length equals 14 residues. This CDR3 reads CAIGESSGFQPQHF. CDR3 nucleotide sequence: TGTGCTATCGGCGAGTCATCTGGATTTCAGCCCCAGCATTTT.

A note on this clonotype: A read error may produce the germline difference seen at one junction end. V usage is TRBV11-2 and J usage is TRBJ1-4; unclear D gene. Germline V gene data show CDR1 as SGHAT and CDR2 as FQNNGV. The CDR3 sequence is 13 residues long. The CDR3 spells CASSNQYSEKLFF. For the CDR3, the DNA is TGTGCCAGCAGCAATCAATACAGTGAAAAACTGTTCTTT.

With regard to this clonotype: The CDR3 end shows no conserved phenylalanine or tryptophan, and so a read error is likely. Here the CDR3 reads CASSSTGGIETQYS. The CDR3 coding sequence is TGTGCCAGCAGCTCGACAGGGGGGATCGAGACCCAGTACTCC. The J gene is TRBJ2-5, the V gene TRBV11-2, with 9 bases aligning to TRBD1. In germline, CDR1 is SGHAT, CDR2 FQNNGV. After removal of 4 bases from V and 5 bases from J, the junction contained 5 bases not matched to a gene. There are 14 residues in the CDR3.

V usage is TRBV29-1 and J usage is TRBJ1-2; TRBD1 might be the D (6 bases). This CDR3 is built from 17 residues. Trimming left V 1 base short and J 6 bases short, with 24 bases between. Germline V gene data show CDR1 as SQVTM and CDR2 as ANQGSEA. The CDR3 DNA reads TGCAGCGTTGAAGGGAGTAAAGGGACACATCATCATGATGGCTACACCTTC. Protein product: CSVEGSKGTHHHDGYTF.

Regarding this clonotype: At one end, the junction sequence differs from germline, possibly due to a read error. J is TRBJ1-5 and V is TRBV20-1; D remains ambiguous. The CDR3 covers 12 residues. Germline CDR1 reads DFQATT; CDR2 reads SNEGSKA (reference sequence). CDR3 bases: TGCACTGCTAGAGCGGGTATCCAGCCCCAGCATTTT. As protein: CTARAGIQPQHF.

The chain employs TRBV4-1 and TRBJ1-3; D is possibly TRBD1 (6 bases). Trimming cost V 6 bases and J 0 bases, with 15 bases left between them. This CDR3 spans 16 amino acids. Looked up from germline, CDR1 is MGHRA and CDR2 is YSYEKL. CDR3 protein: CASSMGARLSGNTIYF. The CDR3 coding sequence is TGCGCCAGCAGTATGGGGGCAAGGCTCTCTGGAAACACCATATATTTT.

This clonotype has only a few counts. V is TRBV4-1 and J is TRBJ1-5, with D hard to call. Per germline, CDR1 MGHRA and CDR2 YSYEKL. Trimming pared 9 bases from V and 9 bases from J, leaving 21 bases between. This CDR3 spans 14 amino acids. CDR3 coding DNA: TGCGCCAGTAAAGAGAGGACTGTGTTGGGGCCCCAGCATTTT. Translated, it gives CASKERTVLGPQHF.

This clonotype was counted a few times. V gene TRBV11-3 combines with J gene TRBJ2-3; tentatively, D is TRBD2 (6 bases). The CDR3 covers 15 residues. CDR1 is SGHNT, CDR2 YENEEA, per germline. The CDR3 here is CACSFGTGSTDTQYF. The CDR3 region has the DNA TGTGCATGCAGCTTTGGGACTGGGAGCACAGATACGCAGTATTTT.